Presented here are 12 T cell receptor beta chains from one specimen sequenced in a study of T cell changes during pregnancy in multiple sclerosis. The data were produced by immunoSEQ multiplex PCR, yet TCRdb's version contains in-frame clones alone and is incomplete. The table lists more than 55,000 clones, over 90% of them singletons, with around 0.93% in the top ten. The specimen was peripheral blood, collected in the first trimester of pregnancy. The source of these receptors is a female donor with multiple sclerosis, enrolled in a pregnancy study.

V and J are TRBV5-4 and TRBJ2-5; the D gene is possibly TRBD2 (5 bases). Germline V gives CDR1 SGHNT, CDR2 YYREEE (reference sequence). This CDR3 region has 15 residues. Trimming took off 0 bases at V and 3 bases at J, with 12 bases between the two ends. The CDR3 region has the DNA TGTGCCAGCAGCTTGGCCAGACGAGCGGAAGAGACCCAGTACTTC. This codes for CASSLARRAEETQYF.

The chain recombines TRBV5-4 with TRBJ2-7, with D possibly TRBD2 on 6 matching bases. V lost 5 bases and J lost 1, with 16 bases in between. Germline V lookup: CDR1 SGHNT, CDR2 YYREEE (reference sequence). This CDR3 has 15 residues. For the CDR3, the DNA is TGTGCCAGCAGAGGAGGGCGGAAACCTTCCTACGAGCAGTACTTC. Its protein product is CASRGGRKPSYEQYF.

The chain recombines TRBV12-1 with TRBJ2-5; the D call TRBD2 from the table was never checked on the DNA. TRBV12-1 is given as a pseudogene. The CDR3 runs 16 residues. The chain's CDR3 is CASSIRTSGGEETQYF. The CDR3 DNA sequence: TGTGCCAGCAGCATAAGGACTAGCGGGGGGGAAGAGACCCAGTACTTC.

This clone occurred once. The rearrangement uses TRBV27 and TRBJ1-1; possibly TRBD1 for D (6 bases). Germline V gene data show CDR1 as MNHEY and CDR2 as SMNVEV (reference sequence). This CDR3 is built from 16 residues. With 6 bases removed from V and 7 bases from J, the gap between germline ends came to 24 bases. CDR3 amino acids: CASSSLWDDVGGEAFF. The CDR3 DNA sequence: TGTGCCAGCAGCTCCCTTTGGGACGACGTAGGGGGTGAAGCTTTCTTT.

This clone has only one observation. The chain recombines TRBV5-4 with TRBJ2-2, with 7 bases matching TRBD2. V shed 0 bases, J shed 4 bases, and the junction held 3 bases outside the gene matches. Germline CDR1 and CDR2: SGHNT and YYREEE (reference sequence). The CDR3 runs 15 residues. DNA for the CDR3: TGTGCCAGCAGCTTGGTAGGGACTACCACCGGGGAGCTGTTTTTT. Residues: CASSLVGTTTGELFF.

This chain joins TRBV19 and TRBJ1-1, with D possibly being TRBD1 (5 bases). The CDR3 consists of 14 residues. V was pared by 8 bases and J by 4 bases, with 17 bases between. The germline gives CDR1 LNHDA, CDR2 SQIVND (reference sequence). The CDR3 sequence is CASWGGATPTEAFF. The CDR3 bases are TGTGCCAGTTGGGGAGGGGCGACCCCCACTGAAGCTTTCTTT.

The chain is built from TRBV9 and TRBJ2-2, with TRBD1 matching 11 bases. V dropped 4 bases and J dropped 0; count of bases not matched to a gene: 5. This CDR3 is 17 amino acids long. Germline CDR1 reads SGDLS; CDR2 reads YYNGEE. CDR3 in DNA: TGTGCCAGCAGCTTACTGGGACAGGGGGCGAACACCGGGGAGCTGTTTTTT. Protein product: CASSLLGQGANTGELFF.

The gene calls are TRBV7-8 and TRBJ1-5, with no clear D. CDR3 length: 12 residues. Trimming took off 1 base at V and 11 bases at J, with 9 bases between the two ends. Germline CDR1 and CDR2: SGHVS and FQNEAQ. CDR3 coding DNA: TGTGCCAGCAGCTTAGACTCTAGAGCCCAGCATTTT. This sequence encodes CASSLDSRAQHF.

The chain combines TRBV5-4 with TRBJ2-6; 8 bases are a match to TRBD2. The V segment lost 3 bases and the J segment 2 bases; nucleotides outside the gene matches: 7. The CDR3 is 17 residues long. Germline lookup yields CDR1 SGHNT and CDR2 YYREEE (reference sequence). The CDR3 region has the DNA TGTGCCAGCAGCTCTATAGCGGGGAGGGCTGGGGCCAACGTCCTGACTTTC. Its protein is CASSSIAGRAGANVLTF.

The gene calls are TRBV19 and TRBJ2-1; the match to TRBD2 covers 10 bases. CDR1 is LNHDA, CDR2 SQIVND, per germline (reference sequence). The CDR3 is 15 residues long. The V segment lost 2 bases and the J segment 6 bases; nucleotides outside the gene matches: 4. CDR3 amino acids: CASSIWLAGVNEQFF. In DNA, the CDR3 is TGTGCCAGTAGTATATGGCTAGCGGGGGTCAATGAGCAGTTCTTC.

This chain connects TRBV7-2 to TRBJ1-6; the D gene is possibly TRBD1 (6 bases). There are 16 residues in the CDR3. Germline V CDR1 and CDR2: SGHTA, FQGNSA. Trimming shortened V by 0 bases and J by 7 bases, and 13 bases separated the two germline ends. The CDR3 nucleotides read TGTGCCAGCAGCTTAGCCATCGGGACAAAGAATTCACCCCTCCACTTT. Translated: CASSLAIGTKNSPLHF. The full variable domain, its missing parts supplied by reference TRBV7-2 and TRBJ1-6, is GAGVSQSPSNKVTEKGKDVELRCDPISGHTALYWYRQSLGQGLEFLIYFQGNSAPDKSGLPSDRFSAERTGGSVSTLTIQRTQQEDSAVYLCASSLAIGTKNSPLHFGNGTRLTVT.

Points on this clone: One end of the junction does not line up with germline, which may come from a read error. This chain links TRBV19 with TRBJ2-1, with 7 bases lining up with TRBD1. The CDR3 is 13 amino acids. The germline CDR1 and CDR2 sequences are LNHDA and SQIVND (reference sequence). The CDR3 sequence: CASSTRPSGQVIF. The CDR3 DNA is TGTGCCAGTAGCACTCGGCCCTCCGGACAGGTCATCTTC.